One sample yielded the 19 T cell receptor beta chains listed below, sequenced in a study of shared clonotypes between healthy human individuals. CD45RO negativity and positive selection for CCR7 defined naive CD8 cells, a population that excluded terminally differentiated effector memory CD45RA+ cells. Clones were read by immunoSEQ multiplex PCR, and TCRdb kept only the in-frame ones, dropping some. The sample contains about 2.2 million clones, 93% of which appear only once. Sample: naive CD8+ T cells from PBMCs. Receptors originate from a man between 18 and 35 years old in good health. Some clones in this sample may be carry-over from other donors' samples.

The CDR3 protein is CASIGGPYNEQFF. The CDR3 DNA is TGTGCCAGTATCGGGGGGCCCTACAATGAGCAGTTCTTC. This chain uses TRBV19 with TRBJ2-1, with a weak D call TRBD2 (7 bases). Trimming removed 7 bases from V and 2 bases from J, with 9 bases in between. The CDR3 extends over 13 amino acids. Germline CDR1 reads LNHDA; CDR2 reads SQIVND (reference sequence).

The chain carries TRBV2 and TRBJ2-1; D is uncertain. V lost 3 bases and J 9 bases, leaving 6 bases between the germline ends. The CDR3 sequence is 11 residues long. CDR1 is SNHLY, CDR2 FYNNEI, per germline. Written as DNA, the CDR3 is TGTGCCAGCAGTGAGCCCGGTGAGCAGTTCTTC. Its translation: CASSEPGEQFF.

The V and J genes are TRBV7-9 and TRBJ1-1; unclear D gene. V lost 2 bases to trimming and J lost 0 bases, with 7 bases between them. The CDR3 is made up of 14 amino acids. Germline lookup yields CDR1 SEHNR and CDR2 FQNEAQ (reference sequence). DNA for the CDR3: TGTGCCAGCAGCTTACTTCTAATGAACACTGAAGCTTTCTTT. Protein: CASSLLLMNTEAFF.

The chain joins TRBV7-9 to TRBJ2-2; D gene uncertain. V shed 5 bases and J shed 0 bases, with 10 bases lying between them. The CDR3 has 15 amino acids. CDR1 is SEHNR, CDR2 FQNEAQ, per germline (reference sequence). CDR3 protein: CASSPEVANTGELFF. The CDR3 nucleotides are TGTGCCAGCAGCCCCGAAGTCGCGAACACCGGGGAGCTGTTTTTT.

The chain joins TRBV4-2 to TRBJ2-1; D is uncertain. Germline V lookup: CDR1 LGHNA, CDR2 YNFKEQ. V was pared by 0 bases and J by 0 bases, with 12 bases between. The CDR3 is 17 residues long. CDR3 protein: CASSQDVGRHSYNEQFF. The CDR3 DNA follows: TGTGCCAGCAGCCAAGATGTCGGTCGACACTCCTACAATGAGCAGTTCTTC.

The V gene is TRBV7-9, the J gene TRBJ1-2; 7 bases fit TRBD1. Germline V gene sequence: CDR1 SEHNR, CDR2 FQNEAQ (reference sequence). After removal of 6 bases from V and 6 bases from J, the junction contained 4 bases not matched to a gene. CDR3 size: 12 residues. CDR3 nucleotides: TGTGCCAGCAGTAAGGGACAGCATGGCTACACCTTC. It translates to CASSKGQHGYTF. The variable domain in full, with the rest retrieved from reference TRBV7-9 and TRBJ1-2, is DTGVSQNPRHKITKRGQNVTFRCDPISEHNRLYWYRQTLGQGPEFLTYFQNEAQLEKSRLLSDRFSAERPKGSFSTLEIQRTEQGDSAMYLCASSKGQHGYTFGSGTRLTVV.

The chain has TRBV5-1 and TRBJ2-5; D call uncertain. CDR3 length: 14 amino acids. Germline CDR1 reads SGHRS; CDR2 reads YFSETQ. Trimming removed 5 bases at V and 4 bases at J, with 15 bases between. The DNA of the CDR3 is TGCGCCAGCAGACCACAGCGAATCGTAGAGACCCAGTACTTC. It is translated as CASRPQRIVETQYF.

The chain combines TRBV7-9 with TRBJ2-1; unclear D gene. V lost 5 bases and J 0 bases, leaving 14 bases between the germline ends. The CDR3 length is 16 residues. CDR1 and CDR2 (germline): SEHNR, FQNEAQ (reference sequence). For the CDR3, the DNA is TGTGCCAGCAGCCTTAACCCCCTTAGCTCCTACAATGAGCAGTTCTTC. Encoded protein: CASSLNPLSSYNEQFF. The variable domain in full, completed from reference TRBV7-9 and TRBJ2-1, reads DTGVSQNPRHKITKRGQNVTFRCDPISEHNRLYWYRQTLGQGPEFLTYFQNEAQLEKSRLLSDRFSAERPKGSFSTLEIQRTEQGDSAMYLCASSLNPLSSYNEQFFGPGTRLTVL.

The chain links TRBV2 to TRBJ2-7; 7 nucleotides align to TRBD2. Germline V CDR1 and CDR2: SNHLY, FYNNEI. The CDR3 length is 13 residues. The trim removed 8 bases at V and 2 bases at J, leaving 6 bases unmatched. CDR3 in DNA: TGTGCCAGCTCGGGGGGAGACGCCTACGAGCAGTACTTC. It yields the protein CASSGGDAYEQYF.

V and J are TRBV7-9 and TRBJ2-7, with 7 nucleotides matching TRBD2. This CDR3 region has 13 residues. Germline V gives CDR1 SEHNR, CDR2 FQNEAQ (reference sequence). The V segment lost 7 bases and the J segment 7 bases; nucleotides outside the gene matches: 10. CDR3 nucleotides: TGTGCCAGCATCCAAAGCGAGGGAGGGGAGCAGTACTTC. Residues: CASIQSEGGEQYF.

Worth noting for this clone: The sample contains more than one DNA sequence encoding this CDR3. V gene TRBV27 combines with J gene TRBJ1-1, with D unclear. The V end lost 0 bases, the J end lost 4 bases, and 12 bases lay between the germline ends. The CDR3 is made up of 15 amino acids. Germline CDR1 MNHEY, CDR2 SMNVEV (reference sequence). CDR3 bases: TGTGCCAGCAGTTTATCGAAGGGAGGAGGCACTGAAGCTTTCTTT. It yields the protein CASSLSKGGGTEAFF.

The sample holds one count of this clone. The CDR3 DNA follows: TGCGCCAGCAGCTCTCAAGGAATTAACTATGGCTACACCTTC. Its translation is CASSSQGINYGYTF. This chain links TRBV5-1 with TRBJ1-2, with D uncertain. From germline, CDR1 is SGHRS and CDR2 YFSETQ. V gave up 3 bases and J gave up 1 base, with 10 bases separating them. This CDR3 is built from 14 residues.

The rearrangement uses TRBV27 and TRBJ2-1; the D call may be TRBD1 or TRBD2 (5 bases each). The V end was cut by 3 bases, the J end by 4 bases, with 25 bases between. Germline values: CDR1 MNHEY, CDR2 SMNVEV (reference sequence). The CDR3 is made up of 19 amino acids. CDR3 sequence (DNA): TGTGCCAGCAGTTTTATTTCCCACCGGGGCCCAACAACTTACAATGAGCAGTTCTTC. The encoded protein is CASSFISHRGPTTYNEQFF.

This rearrangement joins TRBV7-9 to TRBJ2-5; tentatively, D is TRBD1 or TRBD2 (5 bases each). The CDR3 has 17 residues. CDR1 and CDR2 from the germline V gene are SEHNR and FQNEAQ (reference sequence). V was trimmed by 2 bases and J by 1 base, leaving 17 bases between them. The CDR3 is CASSLRSGRGAQETQYF. The CDR3 DNA is TGTGCCAGCAGCTTAAGGTCGGGACGGGGAGCCCAAGAGACCCAGTACTTC.

The CDR3 DNA sequence: TGTGCCAGCAGCTTGCGATGGGGGAGTGGCTACGAGCAGTACTTC. Encoded protein: CASSLRWGSGYEQYF. This chain links TRBV11-2 with TRBJ2-7, with D possibly being TRBD1 or TRBD2 (5 bases each). The V gene lost 3 bases and the J gene lost 3 bases, with 15 bases spanning the gap. CDR3 length equals 15 residues. Germline CDR1 and CDR2: SGHAT and FQNNGV.

This clone showed up just once. V and J are TRBV11-2 and TRBJ2-2; D perhaps matches TRBD2 (5 bases). CDR3 size: 17 residues. CDR1 SGHAT and CDR2 FQNNGV come from the germline V gene. Trimming shortened V by 2 bases and J by 2 bases, and 15 bases separated the two germline ends. CDR3 nucleotides: TGTGCCAGCAGCTTATACACCGGGATATCCAACACCGGGGAGCTGTTTTTT. Residues: CASSLYTGISNTGELFF.

The V and J genes are TRBV4-1 and TRBJ1-1; D is uncertain. Per germline, CDR1 MGHRA and CDR2 YSYEKL. This CDR3 region has 14 residues. Trimming pared 1 base from V and 6 bases from J, leaving 12 bases between. In DNA form, the CDR3 reads TGCGCCAGCAGCCAAGTAAGGGCAGACCCTGAAGCTTTCTTT. It is translated as CASSQVRADPEAFF.

The rearrangement links TRBV29-1 to TRBJ1-2; maybe TRBD1 (5 bases). CDR3 length equals 12 residues. V was clipped by 3 bases and J by 4 bases, with 9 bases between them. Germline CDR1 reads SQVTM; CDR2 reads ANQGSEA. The CDR3 region is CSVDPGPYGYTF. The CDR3 bases are TGCAGCGTTGATCCAGGGCCCTATGGCTACACCTTC.

As to this clone: Possible read error: a much larger clone is one base away. The J gene is TRBJ1-5, the V gene TRBV5-5; no clear D gene. Looked up from germline, CDR1 is SGHKS and CDR2 is YYEKEE (reference sequence). With 2 bases removed from V and 6 bases from J, the gap between germline ends came to 6 bases. The CDR3 extends over 12 amino acids. The CDR3 is CASSFGGQPQHF. As DNA, the CDR3 is TGTGCCAGCAGCTTCGGTGGTCAGCCCCAGCATTTT.